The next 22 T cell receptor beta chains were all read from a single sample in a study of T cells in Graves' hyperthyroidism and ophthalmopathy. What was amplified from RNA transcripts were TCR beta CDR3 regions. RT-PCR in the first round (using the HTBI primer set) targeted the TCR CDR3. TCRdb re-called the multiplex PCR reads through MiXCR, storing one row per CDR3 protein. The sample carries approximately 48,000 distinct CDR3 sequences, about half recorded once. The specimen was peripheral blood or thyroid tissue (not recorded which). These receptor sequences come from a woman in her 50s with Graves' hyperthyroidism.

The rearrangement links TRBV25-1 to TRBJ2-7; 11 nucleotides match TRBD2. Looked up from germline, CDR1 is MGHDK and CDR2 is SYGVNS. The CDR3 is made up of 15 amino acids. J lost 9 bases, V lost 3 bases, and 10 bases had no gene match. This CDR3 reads CASSDPTSGTDRQYF. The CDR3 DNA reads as TGTGCCAGCAGTGACCCGACTAGCGGGACCGACCGGCAGTACTTC.

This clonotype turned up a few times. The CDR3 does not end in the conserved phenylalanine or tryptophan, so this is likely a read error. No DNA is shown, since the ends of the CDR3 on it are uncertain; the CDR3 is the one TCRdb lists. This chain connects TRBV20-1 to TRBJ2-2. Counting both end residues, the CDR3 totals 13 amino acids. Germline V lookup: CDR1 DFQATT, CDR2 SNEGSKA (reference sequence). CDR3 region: CSAKRPNTGELVL.

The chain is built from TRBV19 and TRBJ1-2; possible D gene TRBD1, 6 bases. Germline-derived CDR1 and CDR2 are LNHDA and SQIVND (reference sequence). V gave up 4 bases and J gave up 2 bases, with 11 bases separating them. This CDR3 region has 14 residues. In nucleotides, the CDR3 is TGTGCCAGTAGTACTCAGCAGGGGAACTATGGCTACACCTTC. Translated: CASSTQQGNYGYTF.

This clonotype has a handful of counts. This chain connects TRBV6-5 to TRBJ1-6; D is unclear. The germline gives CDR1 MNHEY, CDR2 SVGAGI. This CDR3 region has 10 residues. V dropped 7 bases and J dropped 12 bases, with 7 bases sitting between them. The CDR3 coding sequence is TGTGCCAGCATACCCAAACCCCTCCACTTT. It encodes CASIPKPLHF.

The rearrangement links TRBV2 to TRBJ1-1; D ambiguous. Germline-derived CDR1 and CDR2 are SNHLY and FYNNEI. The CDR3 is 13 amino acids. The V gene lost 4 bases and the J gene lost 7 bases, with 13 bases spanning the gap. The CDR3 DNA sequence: TGTGCCAGCAGTGCTAGACACTACTTTGAAGCTTTCTTT. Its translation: CASSARHYFEAFF.

The CDR3 spells CASSPKGRDYGYTF. CDR3 DNA: TGTGCCAGCAGCCCGAAGGGGAGGGACTATGGCTACACCTTC. This chain connects TRBV7-8 to TRBJ1-2, with a tentative D call TRBD1 (5 bases). This CDR3 has 14 amino acids. Per germline, CDR1 SGHVS and CDR2 FQNEAQ. With 5 bases removed from V and 3 bases from J, the gap between germline ends came to 13 bases.

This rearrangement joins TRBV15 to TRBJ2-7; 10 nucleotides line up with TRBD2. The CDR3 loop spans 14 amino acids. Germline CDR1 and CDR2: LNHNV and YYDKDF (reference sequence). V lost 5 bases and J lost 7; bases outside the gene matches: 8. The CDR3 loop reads CATSPRLAGEEQYF. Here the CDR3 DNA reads TGTGCCACCAGCCCCCGTCTAGCGGGAGAAGAGCAGTACTTC.

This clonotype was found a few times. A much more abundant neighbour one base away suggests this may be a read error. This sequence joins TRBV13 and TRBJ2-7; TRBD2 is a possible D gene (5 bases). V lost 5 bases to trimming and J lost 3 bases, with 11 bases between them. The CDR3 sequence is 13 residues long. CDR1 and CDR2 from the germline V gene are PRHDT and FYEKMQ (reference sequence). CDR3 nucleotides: TGTGCCAGCAGCCCCTTCGGGGACTACGAGCAGTACTTC. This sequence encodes CASSPFGDYEQYF.

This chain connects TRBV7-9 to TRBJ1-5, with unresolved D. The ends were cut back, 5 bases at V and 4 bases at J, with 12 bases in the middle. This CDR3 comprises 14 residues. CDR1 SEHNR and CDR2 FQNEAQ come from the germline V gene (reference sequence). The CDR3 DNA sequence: TGTGCCAGCAGCGACGGGAGTGGGAATCAGCCCCAGCATTTT. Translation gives CASSDGSGNQPQHF.

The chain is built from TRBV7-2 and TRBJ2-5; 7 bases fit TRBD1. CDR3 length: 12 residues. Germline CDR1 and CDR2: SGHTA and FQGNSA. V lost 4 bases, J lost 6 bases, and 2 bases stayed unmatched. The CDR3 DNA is TGTGCCAGCAGCTCACAGGGGAAGACCCAGTACTTC. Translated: CASSSQGKTQYF.

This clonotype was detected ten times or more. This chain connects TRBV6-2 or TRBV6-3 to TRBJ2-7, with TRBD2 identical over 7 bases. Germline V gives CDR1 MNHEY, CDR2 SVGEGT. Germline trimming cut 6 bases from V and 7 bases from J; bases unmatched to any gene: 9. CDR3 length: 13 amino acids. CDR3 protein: CASSTTAGVEQYF. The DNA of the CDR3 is TGTGCCAGCAGCACCACGGCGGGAGTGGAGCAGTACTTC.

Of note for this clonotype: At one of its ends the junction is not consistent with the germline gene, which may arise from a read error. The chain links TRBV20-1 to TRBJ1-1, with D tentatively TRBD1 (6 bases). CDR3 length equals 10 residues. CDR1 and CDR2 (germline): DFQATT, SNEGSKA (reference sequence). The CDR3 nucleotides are TGCAGTGCTAGAGAGGGGGGCGCTTTATTT. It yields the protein CSAREGGALF.

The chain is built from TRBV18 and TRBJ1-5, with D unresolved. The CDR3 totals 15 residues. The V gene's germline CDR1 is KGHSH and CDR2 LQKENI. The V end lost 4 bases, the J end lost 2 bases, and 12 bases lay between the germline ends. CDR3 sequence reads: CASSRRWVRNQPQHF. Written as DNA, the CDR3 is TGTGCCAGCTCACGGAGGTGGGTTCGCAATCAGCCCCAGCATTTT.

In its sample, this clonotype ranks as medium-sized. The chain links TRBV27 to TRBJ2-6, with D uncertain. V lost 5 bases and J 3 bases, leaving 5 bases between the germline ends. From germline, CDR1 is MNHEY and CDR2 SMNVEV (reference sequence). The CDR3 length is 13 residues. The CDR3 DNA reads TGTGCCAGCAGTCCAGGTGGGGCCAACGTCCTGACTTTC. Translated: CASSPGGANVLTF.

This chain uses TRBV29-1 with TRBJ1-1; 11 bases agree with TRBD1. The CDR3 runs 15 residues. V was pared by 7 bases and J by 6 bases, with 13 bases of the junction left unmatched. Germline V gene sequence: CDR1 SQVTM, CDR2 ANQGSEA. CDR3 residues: CSARSGQGAQAEAFF. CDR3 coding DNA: TGCAGCGCCAGGAGTGGACAGGGGGCGCAGGCTGAAGCTTTCTTT. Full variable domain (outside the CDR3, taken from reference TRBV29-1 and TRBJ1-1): SAVISQKPSRDICQRGTSLTIQCQVDSQVTMMFWYRQQPGQSLTLIATANQGSEATYESGFVIDKFPISRPNLTFSTLTVSNMSPEDSSIYLCSARSGQGAQAEAFFGQGTRLTVV.

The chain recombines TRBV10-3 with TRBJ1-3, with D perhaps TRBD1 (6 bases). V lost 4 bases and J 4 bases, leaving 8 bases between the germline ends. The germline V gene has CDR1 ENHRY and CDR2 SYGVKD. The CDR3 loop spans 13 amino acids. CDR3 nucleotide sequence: TGTGCCATCAGTGCGCAGGGGGGAAACACCATATATTTT. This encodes CAISAQGGNTIYF.

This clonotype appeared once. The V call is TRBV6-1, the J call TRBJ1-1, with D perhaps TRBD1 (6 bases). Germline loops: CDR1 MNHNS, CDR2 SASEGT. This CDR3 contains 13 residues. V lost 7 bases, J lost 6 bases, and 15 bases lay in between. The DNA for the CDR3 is TGTGCCAGCAAGGGGGGTGATAAGCCTGAAGCTTTCTTT. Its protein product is CASKGGDKPEAFF.

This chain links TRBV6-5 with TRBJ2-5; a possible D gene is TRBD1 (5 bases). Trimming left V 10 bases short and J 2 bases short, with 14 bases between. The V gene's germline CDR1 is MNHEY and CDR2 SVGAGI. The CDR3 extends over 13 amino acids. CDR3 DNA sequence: TGTGCCATCCAAGCAGGGCGGCAAGAGACCCAGTACTTC. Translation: CAIQAGRQETQYF.

The DNA for the CDR3 is TGTGCCAGCAGCTTAGAGTGGCTAGCGGGAGGAGCGAGGTGGGAGACCCAGTACTTC. This encodes CASSLEWLAGGARWETQYF. This chain uses TRBV11-2 with TRBJ2-5; 11 bases align to TRBD2. The CDR3 is 19 residues long. Germline V gene lookup returns CDR1 SGHAT and CDR2 FQNNGV. After removal of 0 bases from V and 5 bases from J, the junction contained 14 bases not matched to a gene. Filled out from reference TRBV11-2 and TRBJ2-5, the complete variable domain reads EAGVAQSPRYKIIEKRQSVAFWCNPISGHATLYWYQQILGQGPKLLIQFQNNGVVDDSQLPKDRFSAERLKGVDSTLKIQPAKLEDSAVYLCASSLEWLAGGARWETQYFGPGTRLLVL.

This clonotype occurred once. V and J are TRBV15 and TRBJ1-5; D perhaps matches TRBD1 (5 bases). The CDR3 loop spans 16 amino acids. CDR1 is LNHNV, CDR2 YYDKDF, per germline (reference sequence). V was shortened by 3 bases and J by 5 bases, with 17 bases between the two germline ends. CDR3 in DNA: TGTGCCACCAGCAGCTCAACCCGGGGGGGGGATCAGCCCCAGCATTTT. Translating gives CATSSSTRGGDQPQHF.

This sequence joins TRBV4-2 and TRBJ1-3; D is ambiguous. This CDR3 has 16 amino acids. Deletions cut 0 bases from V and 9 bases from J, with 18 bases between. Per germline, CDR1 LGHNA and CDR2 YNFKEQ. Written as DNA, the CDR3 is TGTGCCAGCAGCCAAGATTTTAGGAACTCTGGAGGCACCATATATTTT. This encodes CASSQDFRNSGGTIYF.

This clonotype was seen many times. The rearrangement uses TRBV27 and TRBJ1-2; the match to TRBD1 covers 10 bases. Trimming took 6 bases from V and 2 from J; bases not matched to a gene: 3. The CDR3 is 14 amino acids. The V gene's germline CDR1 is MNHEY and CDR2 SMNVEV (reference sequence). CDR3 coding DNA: TGTGCCAGCAGCACGGACAGGGGGAACTATGGCTACACCTTC. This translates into CASSTDRGNYGYTF.